Here is one TCR beta chain with its context. What this receptor recognizes is not known. No much larger clone exists at a distance of one base, and base qualities are not known. Its CDR3 holds 14 amino acids, cysteine through phenylalanine. The sequence is cut down to CDR3 DNA, 42 bases in frame from base 1. CDR1 and CDR2 are read off the germline V gene (reference sequence) as SEHNR and FQNEAQ. V sheds 1 base and J sheds 0 bases, leaving 6 bases between their ends. Sequenced on an Illumina HiSeq 1500. TCRdb itself trimmed the public reads at Q25 with fastp, ran MiXCR and retained productive beta chains. Rows merge per CDR3 protein into single entries with the most common DNA and genes. A total of about 24,000 distinct CDR3 sequences appear in this sample, under 25% of them only once. Clones ranked in the top ten supply around 93% of the sample. This sample is part of a study of T cell repertoires in cytomegalovirus infection (dated by TCRdb to 2018 to 2020). For the study in its entirety: Recently identified HLA-C-restricted CMV epitopes, whose presentation resists viral immunomodulation, were targeted by peptide stimulations together with well-studied HLA-B-restricted epitopes. Donor HLA type was relevant to the analysis, as public TCR beta signatures indicated carriage of CMV infection together with the matching HLA type.

The sample's treatment or condition label, decoded: in vitro stimulation with specific CMV peptide epitopes to enrich CMV-specific T cells. What the work shows at the level of the full study, not this receptor alone: In both this cohort and an independent roughly 350-donor cohort, the cumulative frequency of public TCR beta family members distinguished carriers of CMV infection plus the relevant HLA type. The ex vivo response was dominated by HLA-C-restricted CMV-specific TCR beta clonotypes, which also provided the single most frequent clonotype in two of eight donors.

The sequence joins TRBV7-9 to TRBJ2-5, with the D gene call left open. The source material was CD8+ T cells from cultured PBMCs, sampled from culture after CMV antigen stimulation. This sequence originates from a human donor in good health (CMV status not recorded). Some clones in this sample may be carry-over from other donors' samples. The CDR3 loop reads CASSLVQNQETQYF. Read as DNA, the sequence is TGTGCCAGCAGCTTAGTACAAAACCAAGAGACCCAGTACTTC.